This TCR beta chain stems from a study of OX40 agonist ivuxolimab in advanced cancers. The protocol was immunoSEQ multiplex PCR, while the TCRdb copy is restricted to in-frame clones and leaves out a portion. The sample records about 82,000 clones, around 85% being singletons. V trimming: 3 bases; J trimming: 0 bases; junction bases outside the gene matches: 11. This CDR3 has 16 amino acids. The germline gives CDR1 GTSNPN, CDR2 SVGIG (reference sequence). The input for sequencing was CD4+ or CD8+ T cells sorted from blood, taken in a trial of the OX40 agonist ivuxolimab. This TCR was recovered from an adult with an advanced solid tumor such as melanoma, head and neck, liver or kidney cancer. This chain joins TRBV30 and TRBJ2-7, with TRBD1 identical over 7 bases. The CDR3 spells CAWRVGQDLYSYEQYF. The DNA for the CDR3 is TGTGCCTGGAGAGTTGGACAGGACCTATACTCCTACGAGCAGTACTTC. The full variable domain, rest sourced from reference TRBV30 and TRBJ2-7, is SQTIHQWPATLVQPVGSPLSLECTVEGTSNPNLYWYRQAAGRGLQLLFYSVGIGQISSEVPQNLSASRPQDRQFILSSKKLLLSDSGFYLCAWRVGQDLYSYEQYFGPGTRLTVT.